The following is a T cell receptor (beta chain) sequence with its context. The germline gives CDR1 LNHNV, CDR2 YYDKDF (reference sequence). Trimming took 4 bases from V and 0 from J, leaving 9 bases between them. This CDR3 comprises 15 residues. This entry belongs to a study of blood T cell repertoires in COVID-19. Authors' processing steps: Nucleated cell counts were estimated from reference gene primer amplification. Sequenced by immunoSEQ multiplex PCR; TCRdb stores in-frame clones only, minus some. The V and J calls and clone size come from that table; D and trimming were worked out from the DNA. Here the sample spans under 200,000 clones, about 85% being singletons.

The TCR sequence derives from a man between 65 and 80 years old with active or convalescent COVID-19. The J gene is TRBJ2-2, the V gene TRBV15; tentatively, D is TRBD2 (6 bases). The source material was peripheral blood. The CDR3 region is CATSTRLANTGELFF. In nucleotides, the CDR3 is TGTGCCACCAGCACTAGACTAGCGAACACCGGGGAGCTGTTTTTT.